Shown below are 26 T cell receptor beta chains from a single sample sequenced in a study of shared clonotypes between healthy human individuals. Profiled with immunoSEQ multiplex PCR; TCRdb holds only in-frame clones, not every one. The sample records about 1.1 million clones, 70% to 80% being singletons. The source material was memory CD4+ T cells from PBMCs. This sample's subset: CD45RA-negative fraction. These receptors all stem from a man between 18 and 29 years old in good health. Some clones in this sample may be carry-over from other donors' samples.

This chain uses TRBV9 with TRBJ2-3; D is unresolved. The length of the CDR3 is 14 residues. Trimming took 3 bases from V and 6 from J, leaving 14 bases between them. Germline V CDR1 and CDR2: SGDLS, YYNGEE. In nucleotides, the CDR3 is TGTGCCAGCAGCGCTATCGCGGACGTGGATACGCAGTATTTT. It is translated as CASSAIADVDTQYF.

This clone was counted once. J is TRBJ1-1 and V is TRBV5-1; unclear D gene. V was pared by 1 base and J by 3 bases, with 19 bases between. CDR1 and CDR2 from the germline V gene are SGHRS and YFSETQ. The CDR3 is made up of 17 amino acids. The DNA for the CDR3 is TGCGCCAGCAGCTTGTCCCCCATCTTGCCTGGGGACACTGAAGCTTTCTTT. It codes for CASSLSPILPGDTEAFF.

J is TRBJ2-3 and V is TRBV4-1; tentatively, D is TRBD2 (6 bases). The germline V gene encodes CDR1 MGHRA and CDR2 YSYEKL. The CDR3 sequence is 15 residues long. V was pared by 1 base and J by 4 bases, with 12 bases between. The CDR3 sequence: CASSQAGGRADTQYF. The CDR3 coding sequence is TGCGCCAGCAGCCAAGCCGGGGGTAGGGCAGATACGCAGTATTTT.

V and J are TRBV6-1 and TRBJ2-7; 7 bases agree with TRBD2. J gave up 4 bases and V 4 bases, and 7 bases lay outside the gene matches. This CDR3 spans 14 amino acids. The germline gives CDR1 MNHNS, CDR2 SASEGT. Written as DNA, the CDR3 is TGTGCCAGCAGTGTTCTCCTAGCGGAGTACGAGCAGTACTTC. As protein: CASSVLLAEYEQYF.

Comments on this clone: A read error may explain this, as a much larger clone is one base away. Here the CDR3 DNA reads TGTGCCAGCAGGGGGACGGCTAGCAATCAGCCCCAGCATTTT. Translated: CASRGTASNQPQHF. The V call is TRBV6-1, the J call TRBJ1-5; TRBD1 might be the D (5 bases). Germline V lookup: CDR1 MNHNS, CDR2 SASEGT. Trimming left V 6 bases short and J 0 bases short, with 9 bases between. This CDR3 is built from 14 residues.

The rearrangement joins TRBV4-1 to TRBJ2-1; TRBD2 matches 10 bases. The CDR3 loop spans 17 amino acids. From germline, CDR1 is MGHRA and CDR2 YSYEKL. Losses at the gene ends were 0 bases for V and 2 bases for J; bases not matched to a gene: 4. Here the CDR3 DNA reads TGCGCCAGCAGCCAAGATCCTAGCGGGAGTGCCTACAATGAGCAGTTCTTC. Encoded protein: CASSQDPSGSAYNEQFF.

The V gene is TRBV4-3, the J gene TRBJ2-1, with D possibly TRBD1 on 6 matching bases. Deletions cut 4 bases from V and 3 bases from J, with 13 bases between. The CDR3 extends over 15 amino acids. From germline, CDR1 is LGHNA and CDR2 YSLEER. CDR3 protein: CASSRHSDSYNEQFF. The CDR3 nucleotides are TGCGCCAGCAGCCGACATTCGGACAGCTACAATGAGCAGTTCTTC.

The rearrangement joins TRBV14 to TRBJ2-1; D not certain. Trimming removed 1 base at V and 9 bases at J, with 10 bases between. This CDR3 comprises 13 residues. CDR1 and CDR2 (germline): SGHDN, FVKESK. The CDR3 DNA follows: TGTGCCAGCAGCCAAGTATCTGGAATTGAGCAGTTCTTC. The encoded protein is CASSQVSGIEQFF. The whole variable domain, remainder taken from reference TRBV14 and TRBJ2-1, is EAGVTQFPSHSVIEKGQTVTLRCDPISGHDNLYWYRRVMGKEIKFLLHFVKESKQDESGMPNNRFLAERTGGTYSTLKVQPAELEDSGVYFCASSQVSGIEQFFGPGTRLTVL.

The chain carries TRBV6-6 and TRBJ2-2, with D perhaps TRBD2 (5 bases). This CDR3 is 15 amino acids long. Germline CDR1 is MNHNY and CDR2 is SVGAGI (reference sequence). The V end lost 5 bases, the J end lost 1 base, and 11 bases lay between the germline ends. The chain's CDR3 is CASSPRAGNTGELFF. In nucleotides, the CDR3 is TGTGCCAGCAGTCCGAGGGCAGGGAACACCGGGGAGCTGTTTTTT.

The J gene is TRBJ1-1, the V gene TRBV28; D uncertain. This CDR3 comprises 15 residues. V lost 8 bases to trimming and J lost 2 bases, with 18 bases between them. Germline V gene lookup returns CDR1 MDHEN and CDR2 SYDVKM. As DNA, the CDR3 is TGTGCCAGCCGCCTATCATTAGGCTTCAACACTGAAGCTTTCTTT. The encoded protein is CASRLSLGFNTEAFF.

As concerns this clone: Since a much larger clone is just one base distant, this may be a read error. The sample contains more than one DNA sequence encoding this CDR3. This sequence joins TRBV6-1 and TRBJ1-1; no clear D. The V end lost 3 bases, the J end lost 0 bases, and 5 bases lay between the germline ends. From germline, CDR1 is MNHNS and CDR2 SASEGT. This CDR3 is 13 amino acids long. DNA for the CDR3: TGTGCCAGCAGTGATCAGATGAACACTGAAGCTTTCTTT. Translating gives CASSDQMNTEAFF.

The chain combines TRBV5-5 with TRBJ2-5, with D possibly being TRBD1 or TRBD2 (5 bases each). Trimming left V 4 bases short and J 1 base short, with 11 bases between. The CDR3 runs 14 residues. Germline values: CDR1 SGHKS, CDR2 YYEKEE (reference sequence). The CDR3 sequence is CASSRSGTQETQYF. In DNA form, the CDR3 reads TGTGCCAGCAGCAGGTCCGGGACCCAAGAGACCCAGTACTTC. Full variable domain (rest looked up from reference TRBV5-5 and TRBJ2-5): DAGVTQSPTHLIKTRGQQVTLRCSPISGHKSVSWYQQVLGQGPQFIFQYYEKEERGRGNFPDRFSARQFPNYSSELNVNALLLGDSALYLCASSRSGTQETQYFGPGTRLLVL.

The rearrangement links TRBV28 to TRBJ2-1; 11 bases are shared with TRBD2. The CDR3 length is 16 residues. Germline CDR1 is MDHEN and CDR2 is SYDVKM. V gave up 4 bases and J gave up 0 bases; unmatched junction bases: 2. The CDR3, as DNA: TGTGCCAGCAGTTCCGGGACTAGCGGCTCCTACAATGAGCAGTTCTTC. Translation: CASSSGTSGSYNEQFF.

This clone was counted between two and nine times. The chain combines TRBV7-3 with TRBJ2-2; D uncertain. Germline V lookup: CDR1 SGHTA, CDR2 FQGTGA. CDR3 length: 12 amino acids. V lost 2 bases and J 7 bases, leaving 5 bases between the germline ends. The CDR3 protein is CASSLWDGELFF. In DNA, the CDR3 is TGTGCCAGCAGCTTATGGGACGGGGAGCTGTTTTTT.

This clone has a handful of counts. The J gene is TRBJ2-6, the V gene TRBV7-9; no reliable D call. The CDR3 contains 15 residues. Trimming left V 8 bases short and J 0 bases short, with 11 bases between. Germline V gene lookup returns CDR1 SEHNR and CDR2 FQNEAQ (reference sequence). CDR3 nucleotides: TGTGCCAGCCTCCCCGCTAACTCTGGGGCCAACGTCCTGACTTTC. It codes for CASLPANSGANVLTF. Supplemented by reference TRBV7-9 and TRBJ2-6, the full variable domain reads DTGVSQNPRHKITKRGQNVTFRCDPISEHNRLYWYRQTLGQGPEFLTYFQNEAQLEKSRLLSDRFSAERPKGSFSTLEIQRTEQGDSAMYLCASLPANSGANVLTFGAGSRLTVL.

In its sample, this clone was seen many times. This chain joins TRBV5-1 and TRBJ2-1, with D possibly matching TRBD1 (6 bases). CDR3 size: 13 residues. V was pared by 5 bases and J by 8 bases, with 14 bases between. CDR1 SGHRS and CDR2 YFSETQ come from the germline V gene. CDR3 DNA: TGCGCCAGCAGATTAAGAGGGGGTGATGAGCAGTTCTTC. The encoded protein is CASRLRGGDEQFF.

The V gene is TRBV25-1, the J gene TRBJ1-2; D might be TRBD1 (5 bases). The ends were cut back, 5 bases at V and 4 bases at J, with 11 bases in the middle. The germline V gene has CDR1 MGHDK and CDR2 SYGVNS. CDR3 length equals 13 residues. The CDR3, as DNA: TGTGCCAGCAGTCAGGGCACGGGCTATGGCTACACCTTC. Translated, it gives CASSQGTGYGYTF.

There are a few counts of this clone. The CDR3 loop reads CASSPRLLSDTQYF. In nucleotides, the CDR3 is TGTGCCAGCAGCCCGCGACTACTCTCAGATACGCAGTATTTT. The genes are TRBV7-2 and TRBJ2-3; a weak D match, TRBD2 (5 bases). The CDR3 totals 14 residues. The germline CDR1 and CDR2 sequences are SGHTA and FQGNSA. Deletions cut 5 bases from V and 4 bases from J, with 13 bases between. The full variable domain, its missing parts supplied by reference TRBV7-2 and TRBJ2-3, is GAGVSQSPSNKVTEKGKDVELRCDPISGHTALYWYRQSLGQGLEFLIYFQGNSAPDKSGLPSDRFSAERTGGSVSTLTIQRTQQEDSAVYLCASSPRLLSDTQYFGPGTRLTVL.

J is TRBJ2-7 and V is TRBV28, with D perhaps TRBD2 (6 bases). This CDR3 has 15 residues. V shed 6 bases and J shed 3 bases, with 18 bases lying between them. Germline loops: CDR1 MDHEN, CDR2 SYDVKM. Here the CDR3 DNA reads TGTGCCAGCAGCAAGCCCCCGGAGGGCGTCTACGAGCAGTACTTC. Protein: CASSKPPEGVYEQYF.

This clone came up a few times. This sequence joins TRBV6-1 and TRBJ1-2; D is unclear. From germline, CDR1 is MNHNS and CDR2 SASEGT. V was clipped by 2 bases and J by 4 bases, with 8 bases between them. The CDR3 sequence is 13 residues long. The CDR3 sequence is CASSEITVYGYTF. CDR3 coding DNA: TGTGCCAGCAGTGAAATAACAGTCTATGGCTACACCTTC.

V is TRBV7-3 and J is TRBJ1-6; no firm D call. Germline lookup yields CDR1 SGHTA and CDR2 FQGTGA. This CDR3 is 15 amino acids long. The V gene lost 0 bases and the J gene lost 10 bases, with 13 bases spanning the gap. CDR3 region: CASSLTPHVSSPLHF. CDR3 bases: TGTGCCAGCAGCTTAACGCCCCATGTCTCCTCACCCCTCCACTTT. Filled out from reference TRBV7-3 and TRBJ1-6, the complete variable domain reads GAGVSQTPSNKVTEKGKYVELRCDPISGHTALYWYRQSLGQGPEFLIYFQGTGAADDSGLPNDRFFAVRPEGSVSTLKIQRTERGDSAVYLCASSLTPHVSSPLHFGNGTRLTVT.

CDR3 region: CAWTRAFEAFF. For the CDR3, the DNA is TGTGCCTGGACCCGGGCCTTTGAAGCTTTCTTT. The rearrangement links TRBV30 to TRBJ1-1; D is uncertain. CDR1 and CDR2 from the germline V gene are GTSNPN and SVGIG (reference sequence). Deletions cut 4 bases from V and 7 bases from J, with 10 bases between. This CDR3 is 11 amino acids long.

V gene TRBV7-2 combines with J gene TRBJ1-3; D is perhaps TRBD1 (5 bases). CDR1 SGHTA and CDR2 FQGNSA come from the germline V gene. The V end lost 3 bases, the J end lost 2 bases, and 11 bases lay between the germline ends. This CDR3 has 15 residues. CDR3 loop: CASSFGGVAGNTIYF. The CDR3 region has the DNA TGTGCCAGCAGCTTCGGAGGGGTGGCTGGAAACACCATATATTTT.

V usage is TRBV15 and J usage is TRBJ2-6; D not certain. CDR1 is LNHNV and CDR2 is YYDKDF in the germline V gene (reference sequence). The CDR3 extends over 16 amino acids. Trimming removed 0 bases from V and 0 bases from J, with 6 bases in between. The CDR3 loop reads CATSRDPLSGANVLTF. DNA of the CDR3: TGTGCCACCAGCAGAGATCCCCTCTCTGGGGCCAACGTCCTGACTTTC.

The chain joins TRBV19 to TRBJ2-3; tentative D call: TRBD1 (5 bases). Trimming took 9 bases from V and 6 from J, leaving 13 bases between them. There are 12 residues in the CDR3. Germline V gene sequence: CDR1 LNHDA, CDR2 SQIVND (reference sequence). As DNA, the CDR3 is TGTGCCAGCAGCTTCAGGGCGGATACGCAGTATTTT. The encoded protein is CASSFRADTQYF.

The rearrangement links TRBV11-2 to TRBJ2-3; the D gene is possibly TRBD2 (5 bases). V shed 5 bases and J shed 3 bases, with 15 bases lying between them. Germline CDR1 reads SGHAT; CDR2 reads FQNNGV. This CDR3 is built from 15 residues. CDR3 bases: TGTGCCAGCAGCCCCAGCCGGGGTTTAACAGATACGCAGTATTTT. Translated: CASSPSRGLTDTQYF.